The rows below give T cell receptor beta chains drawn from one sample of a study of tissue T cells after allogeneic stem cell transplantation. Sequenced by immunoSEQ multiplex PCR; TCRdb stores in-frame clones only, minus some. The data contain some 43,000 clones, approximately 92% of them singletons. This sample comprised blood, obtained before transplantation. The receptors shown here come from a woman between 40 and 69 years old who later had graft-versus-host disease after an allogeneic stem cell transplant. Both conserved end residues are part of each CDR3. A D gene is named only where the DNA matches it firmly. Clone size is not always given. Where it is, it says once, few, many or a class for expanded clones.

CASSLGAGSAPDTQYF,TGTGCCAGTAGTTTGGGAGCGGGGAGTGCCCCAGATACGCAGTATTTT,TRBJ2-3,TRBD2,-,TRBV19
CAWSGLAGYYEQYF,TGTGCCTGGAGTGGACTAGCGGGTTACTACGAGCAGTACTTC,TRBJ2-7,TRBD2,-,TRBV30
CASNPTGVGEQYF,TGTGCCAGCAATCCGACAGGGGTGGGCGAGCAGTACTTC,TRBJ2-7,TRBD1,-,TRBV2
CASSPDRYSNQPQHF,TGTGCCAGCAGTCCAGACAGGTATAGCAATCAGCCCCAGCATTTT,TRBJ1-5,-,-,TRBV28
CASSRTGDYTGELFF,TGTGCCAGCAGCCGCACGGGGGATTACACCGGGGAGCTGTTTTTT,TRBJ2-2,-,once,TRBV9
CASGASQPQHF,TGTGCCAGCGGAGCATCTCAGCCCCAGCATTTT,TRBJ1-5,-,-,TRBV6-5
CSIDRAETQYF,TGCAGCATAGACAGGGCCGAGACCCAGTACTTC,TRBJ2-5,TRBD1,-,TRBV29-1
CASSLVGSGRANEQFF,TGCGCCAGCAGCTTGGTTGGTAGCGGGAGGGCCAATGAGCAGTTCTTC,TRBJ2-1,TRBD2,once,TRBV5-1
CASSPRPTGGYGYTF,TGTGCCAGCAGTCCCCGGCCGACAGGGGGATATGGCTACACCTTC,TRBJ1-2,TRBD1,-,TRBV6-5
CASSSIAGGPDEQYF,TGCGCCAGCAGCTCGATAGCGGGAGGGCCGGACGAGCAGTACTTC,TRBJ2-7,TRBD2,once,TRBV4-1
CASSPEVRAGAYEQYF,TGTGCCAGCAGCCCAGAGGTCAGGGCCGGTGCCTACGAGCAGTACTTC,TRBJ2-7,-,-,TRBV5-4
CASRMGYLTGELFF,TGTGCCAGCAGAATGGGTTACCTGACCGGGGAGCTGTTTTTT,TRBJ2-2,-,-,TRBV6-5
CASSSGLVAFF,TGTGCCAGCAGCTCCGGACTGGTGGCTTTCTTT,TRBJ1-1,-,-,TRBV28
CASSIVGANLNTEAFF,TGTGCCAGTAGTATAGTGGGGGCCAATTTGAACACTGAAGCTTTCTTT,TRBJ1-1,-,-,TRBV19
CASSLPPNQPQHF,TGTGCCAGCAGTCTCCCGCCCAATCAGCCCCAGCATTTT,TRBJ1-5,-,-,TRBV28
CASSPRTGGIPGETQYF,TGTGCCAGCAGTCCCCGGACAGGGGGCATTCCTGGAGAGACCCAGTACTTC,TRBJ2-5,TRBD1,once,TRBV27
CASGPGTNLAKNIQYF,TGTGCTAGTGGTCCTGGGACAAATCTAGCCAAAAACATTCAGTACTTC,TRBJ2-4,-,-,TRBV12-5
CASSLANADTQYF,TGTGCCAGCAGCCTGGCCAACGCAGATACGCAGTATTTT,TRBJ2-3,-,-,TRBV11-3
CASSFLRQNNEQFF,TGTGCCAGCAGTTTCCTTCGACAGAACAATGAGCAGTTCTTC,TRBJ2-1,-,-,TRBV27
CASSLDGSARTDTQYF,TGCGCCAGCAGCTTGGATGGATCAGCGCGCACAGATACGCAGTATTTT,TRBJ2-3,-,-,TRBV5-1
CAWSVSGSYEQYF,TGTGCCTGGAGTGTATCAGGCTCCTACGAGCAGTACTTC,TRBJ2-7,-,-,TRBV30
CAIREQGANYGYTF,TGTGCCATCAGAGAACAGGGGGCTAACTATGGCTACACCTTC,TRBJ1-2,TRBD1,-,TRBV10-3
CASSSAYEQYF,TGTGCCAGCAGCTCTGCCTACGAGCAGTACTTC,TRBJ2-7,-,-,TRBV7-2
CASSTGTDEQFF,TGTGCCAGCTCAACCGGGACAGATGAGCAGTTCTTC,TRBJ2-1,TRBD1,-,TRBV18
CASSLSAMSWPQHF,TGTGCCAGCAGTTTATCAGCCATGTCGTGGCCCCAGCATTTT,TRBJ1-5,-,few,TRBV28
CASRPSDWQGANYGYTF,TGTGCCAGCCGCCCCTCCGACTGGCAGGGGGCTAACTATGGCTACACCTTC,TRBJ1-2,TRBD1,-,TRBV25-1
CASSQGGQGTKANTEAFF,TGTGCCAGCAGCCAAGGGGGACAGGGTACGAAAGCGAACACTGAAGCTTTCTTT,TRBJ1-1,TRBD1,-,TRBV4-2
CASSPKTGDLSSYNEQFF,TGCGCCAGCAGCCCGAAGACAGGTGACCTAAGCTCCTACAATGAGCAGTTCTTC,TRBJ2-1,-,-,TRBV4-3
CASSAGTGKESFF,TGTGCCAGCTCAGCCGGGACAGGGAAGGAGTCTTTCTTT,TRBJ1-1,TRBD1,-,TRBV18
CASSHGVYYEQYF,TGCGCCAGCAGCCATGGTGTTTACTACGAGCAGTACTTC,TRBJ2-7,-,-,TRBV4-3
CATSDTTGTDTQYF,TGTGCCACCAGTGATACGACAGGGACCGATACGCAGTATTTT,TRBJ2-3,TRBD1,-,TRBV24-1
CASSLGPVGGYTF,TGTGCCAGCAGCTTAGGCCCCGTCGGAGGCTACACCTTC,TRBJ1-2,-,once,TRBV11-2
CASSRLAGAPNEQFF,TGTGCCAGCAGCAGACTAGCGGGAGCCCCCAATGAGCAGTTCTTC,TRBJ2-1,TRBD2,-,TRBV7-6
CASSVRDRGSQPQHF,TGTGCCAGCAGCGTCCGGGACAGGGGCTCTCAGCCCCAGCATTTT,TRBJ1-5,TRBD1,few,TRBV28
CATSDPLSGQSSYNEQFF,TGTGCCACCAGTGACCCGTTAAGTGGGCAGAGCTCCTACAATGAGCAGTTCTTC,TRBJ2-1,-,once,TRBV24-1
CASSKISGTGELFF,TGTGCCAGCAGCAAGATTTCCGGGACCGGGGAGCTGTTTTTT,TRBJ2-2,-,-,TRBV11-3
CASSLRTSEITDTQYF,TGTGCCAGCAGCTTGCGGACTAGCGAGATCACAGATACGCAGTATTTT,TRBJ2-3,TRBD2,-,TRBV7-9
CASSPIRQDRLGSGANVLTF,TGTGCCAGCTCACCCATCCGGCAGGACAGGCTCGGATCTGGGGCCAACGTCCTGACTTTC,TRBJ2-6,TRBD1,-,TRBV18
CATSPGQPPGNTIYF,TGTGCCACCAGTCCGGGACAGCCTCCTGGAAACACCATATATTTT,TRBJ1-3,TRBD1,-,TRBV24-1
CASSVERAGYNEQFF,TGTGCCAGCAGCGTAGAAAGGGCGGGGTACAATGAGCAGTTCTTC,TRBJ2-1,-,-,TRBV9
CASSPKEGWGQPQHF,TGTGCCAGCAGTCCAAAGGAGGGATGGGGCCAGCCCCAGCATTTT,TRBJ1-5,-,-,TRBV28
CATSDFYTF,TGTGCCACCAGTGATTTCTACACCTTC,TRBJ1-2,-,-,TRBV24-1
CASSGSSVNEQFF,TGTGCCAGCAGTGGGTCTAGTGTCAATGAGCAGTTCTTC,TRBJ2-1,-,-,TRBV27
CASRQIGGLAVNSYEQYF,TGTGCCAGCAGACAAATAGGGGGACTAGCGGTTAACTCCTACGAGCAGTACTTC,TRBJ2-7,TRBD2,once,TRBV27
CASSLRQVTYEQYF,TGTGCCAGCAGTTTAAGACAGGTAACCTACGAGCAGTACTTC,TRBJ2-7,-,-,TRBV28
CAIGLENSPLHF,TGTGCCATCGGATTAGAGAATTCACCCCTCCACTTT,TRBJ1-6,-,-,TRBV10-3
CASSLTGYAEQYF,TGCGCCAGCAGCCTTACAGGGTACGCCGAGCAGTACTTC,TRBJ2-7,-,-,TRBV4-1
CASNGGYSSNEQFF,TGTGCCAGTAACGGGGGGTATTCGTCCAATGAGCAGTTCTTC,TRBJ2-1,TRBD2,-,TRBV19
CAISPGAADTIYF,TGTGCCATCAGTCCGGGGGCCGCAGACACCATATATTTT,TRBJ1-3,-,-,TRBV10-3
CASSQDLSGSGSGANVLTF,TGCGCCAGCAGCCAAGATCTGAGCGGGTCGGGCTCTGGGGCCAACGTCCTGACTTTC,TRBJ2-6,-,once,TRBV4-3
CASTRTGRQPQHF,TGTGCCAGCACCCGGACAGGTAGGCAGCCCCAGCATTTT,TRBJ1-5,TRBD1,few,TRBV25-1
CASSLALLVYNEQFF,TGTGCCAGCAGCTTAGCGCTACTAGTATACAATGAGCAGTTCTTC,TRBJ2-1,-,once,TRBV7-2
CASSLARNTGELFF,TGTGCCAGCAGCTTAGCCAGGAACACCGGGGAGCTGTTTTTT,TRBJ2-2,-,-,TRBV7-2
CASSQEEGVPYEQYF,TGCGCCAGCAGCCAAGAGGAAGGGGTCCCCTACGAGCAGTACTTC,TRBJ2-7,-,once,TRBV4-3
CASSLARASGRYEQYF,TGTGCCAGCAGCTTAGCGCGGGCTAGCGGGAGGTACGAGCAGTACTTC,TRBJ2-7,TRBD2,-,TRBV7-2